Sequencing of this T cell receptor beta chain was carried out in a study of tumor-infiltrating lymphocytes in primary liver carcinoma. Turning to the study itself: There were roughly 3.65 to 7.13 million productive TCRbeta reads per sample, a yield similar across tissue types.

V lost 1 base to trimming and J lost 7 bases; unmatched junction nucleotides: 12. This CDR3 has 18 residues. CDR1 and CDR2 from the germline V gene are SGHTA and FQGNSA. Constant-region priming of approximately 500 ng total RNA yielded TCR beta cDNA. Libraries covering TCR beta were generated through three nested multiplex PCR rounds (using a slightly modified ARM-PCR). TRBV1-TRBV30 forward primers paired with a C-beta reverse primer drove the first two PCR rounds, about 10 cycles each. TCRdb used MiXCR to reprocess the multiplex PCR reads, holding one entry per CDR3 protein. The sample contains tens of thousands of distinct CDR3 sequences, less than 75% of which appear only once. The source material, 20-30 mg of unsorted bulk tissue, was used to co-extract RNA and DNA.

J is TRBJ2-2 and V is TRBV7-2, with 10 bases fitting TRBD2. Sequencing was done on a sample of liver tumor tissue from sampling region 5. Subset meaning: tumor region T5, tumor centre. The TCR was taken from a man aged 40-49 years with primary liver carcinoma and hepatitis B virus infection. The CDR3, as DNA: TGTGCCAGCAGCTTAGGAGGAGGGACTAGCGTGATCGTCGGGGAGCTGTTTTTT. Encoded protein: CASSLGGGTSVIVGELFF. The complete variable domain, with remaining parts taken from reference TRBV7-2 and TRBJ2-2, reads GAGVSQSPSNKVTEKGKDVELRCDPISGHTALYWYRQSLGQGLEFLIYFQGNSAPDKSGLPSDRFSAERTGGSVSTLTIQRTQQEDSAVYLCASSLGGGTSVIVGELFFGEGSRLTVL.